This T cell receptor beta chain was found in a study of blood T cell repertoires in COVID-19. Study as a whole: The United States, Italy and Spain were the sources of the acute and convalescent COVID-19 samples. T cells, B-cell-depleted T cells, or PBMCs provided the cDNA or gDNA that served as material.

Germline V gene lookup returns CDR1 SGHTA and CDR2 FQGNSA. Trimming took 1 base from V and 4 from J; bases not matched to a gene: 6. The CDR3 runs to 16 residues. Methods used by the authors: The authors estimated nucleated cell counts from reference gene primer amplification. Assay used: immunoSEQ multiplex PCR; TCRdb lists only in-frame clones, some missing. From that table come the V and J calls and clone size; the DNA was used to work out D and trimming. In the table there are 35,000 to 55,000 clones, 87% of which are singletons. The chain recombines TRBV7-2 with TRBJ2-1; 8 bases align to TRBD2. The receptor was isolated from a human donor in a cohort sampled during active COVID-19. Sequenced: peripheral blood. Written as DNA, the CDR3 is TGTGCCAGCAGCTTAGAGGCGGGAGGAGGTTACAATGAGCAGTTCTTC. It encodes CASSLEAGGGYNEQFF.